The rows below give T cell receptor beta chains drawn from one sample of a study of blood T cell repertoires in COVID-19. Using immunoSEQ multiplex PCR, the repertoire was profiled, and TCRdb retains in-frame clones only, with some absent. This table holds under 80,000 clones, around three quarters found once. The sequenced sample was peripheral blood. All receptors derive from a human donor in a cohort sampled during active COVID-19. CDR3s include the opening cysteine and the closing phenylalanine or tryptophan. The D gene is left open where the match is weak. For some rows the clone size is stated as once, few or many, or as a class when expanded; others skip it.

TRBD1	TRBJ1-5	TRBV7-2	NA	TGTGCCAGCAGCCGGGACAGGGGGAGCAATCAGCCCCAGCATTTT	CASSRDRGSNQPQHF
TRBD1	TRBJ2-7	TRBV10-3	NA	TGTGCCATCAGGACGGACAGGGGGCGGGACGAGCAGTACTTC	CAIRTDRGRDEQYF
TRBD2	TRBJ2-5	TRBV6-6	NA	TGTGCCAGCAGCCCCGGGAGGGAGACCCAGTACTTC	CASSPGRETQYF
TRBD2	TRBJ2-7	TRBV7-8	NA	TGTGCCAGCAGCTTAGGACGCGGGAGGGCCTACGAGCAGTACTTC	CASSLGRGRAYEQYF
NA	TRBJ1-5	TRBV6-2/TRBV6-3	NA	TGTGCCAGCAGTTACCACAGATTACCCCCATCGAAGAATCAGCCCCAGCATTTT	CASSYHRLPPSKNQPQHF
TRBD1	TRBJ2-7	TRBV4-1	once	TGCGCCAGCAGCCAAGATAGCAGGGGGCGCGAGCAGTACTTC	CASSQDSRGREQYF
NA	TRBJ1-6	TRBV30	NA	TGTGCCTGGAACCTCCGCCGGGGGGATAATTCACCCCTCCACTTT	CAWNLRRGDNSPLHF
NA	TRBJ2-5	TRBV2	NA	TGTGCCAGCAGGTCCCCAAGCAATTGGACCCAGTACTTC	CASRSPSNWTQYF
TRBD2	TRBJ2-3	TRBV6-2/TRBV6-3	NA	TGTGCCAGCAGTTACCTAGCTAGCGGCCGCTTGTATTTT	CASSYLASGRLYF
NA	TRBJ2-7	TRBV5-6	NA	TGTGCCAGCAGCTTGCGCGGCGGTTACTACGAGCAGTACTTC	CASSLRGGYYEQYF